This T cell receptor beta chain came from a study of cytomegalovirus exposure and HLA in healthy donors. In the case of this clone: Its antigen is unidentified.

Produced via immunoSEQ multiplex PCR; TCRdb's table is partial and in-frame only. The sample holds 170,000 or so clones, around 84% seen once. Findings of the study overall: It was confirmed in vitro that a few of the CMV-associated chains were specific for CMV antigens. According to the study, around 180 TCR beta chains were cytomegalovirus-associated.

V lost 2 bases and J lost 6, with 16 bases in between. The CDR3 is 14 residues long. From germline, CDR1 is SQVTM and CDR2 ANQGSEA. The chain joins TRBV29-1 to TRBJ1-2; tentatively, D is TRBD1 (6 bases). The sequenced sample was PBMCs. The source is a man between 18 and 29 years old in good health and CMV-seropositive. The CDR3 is CSVELNRVINGYTF. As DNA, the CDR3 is TGCAGCGTTGAATTAAACAGGGTAATTAATGGCTACACCTTC.